The 26 T cell receptor beta chains in this list originate from one sample, sequenced in a study of CD8+CD57+ T cells in acquired aplastic anemia. Genomic DNA acted as the template from which TCR beta VDJ combination and CDR3 sequence profiling were carried out. TCRdb reprocessed the reads with MiXCR, giving one entry per CDR3 protein. This sample has approximately 190,000 distinct CDR3 sequences, with approximately 48% found just once. Previously, flow cytometry had revealed CD8+CD57+ cell expansion in the patients chosen for sequencing. The sequencing input was sorted CD4+, CD8+, or CD8+CD57+ T cells (not recorded which) from PBMCs. These receptors were taken from a human donor with aplastic anemia.

This chain connects TRBV20-1 to TRBJ1-4; the D gene is possibly TRBD1 (6 bases). The CDR3 covers 14 residues. The V and J ends lost 3 bases and 8 bases respectively, with 16 bases between them. CDR1 and CDR2 from the germline V gene are DFQATT and SNEGSKA (reference sequence). The CDR3 protein is CSARVQGLGEKLFF. The CDR3 DNA is TGCAGTGCTAGGGTTCAGGGGTTAGGGGAAAAACTGTTTTTT.

V and J are TRBV10-3 and TRBJ1-3; possibly TRBD1 for D (5 bases). V was trimmed by 2 bases and J by 4 bases, leaving 9 bases between them. This CDR3 is built from 14 residues. In germline, CDR1 is ENHRY, CDR2 SYGVKD. The CDR3 sequence: CAISEGAEGNTIYF. The CDR3 nucleotides are TGTGCCATCAGTGAGGGGGCCGAGGGAAACACCATATATTTT.

To note about this clonotype: A clone one base away is much larger, so this may be a read error. The genes are TRBV12-3 or TRBV12-4 and TRBJ1-1; TRBD1 is a possible D gene (6 bases). This CDR3 region has 14 residues. V shed 8 bases and J shed 7 bases, with 20 bases lying between them. The CDR3: CASGTTGNLGEAFF. CDR3 nucleotide sequence: TGTGCCAGCGGTACAACAGGGAATCTAGGTGAAGCTTTCTTT.

This clonotype has ten or more counts. The chain links TRBV24-1 to TRBJ2-1; 9 nucleotides align to TRBD2. Germline assignment: CDR1 KGHDR and CDR2 SFDVKD. The CDR3 runs 14 residues. Trimming removed 11 bases from V and 0 bases from J; junction bases left unmatched: 4. The CDR3 protein is CAMRLADSYNEQFF. The CDR3 region has the DNA TGTGCCATGAGACTAGCGGACTCCTACAATGAGCAGTTCTTC.

This clonotype was detected only a few times. Possible read error: a much larger clone is one base away. V is TRBV2 and J is TRBJ1-2, with D perhaps TRBD1 (6 bases). This CDR3 is 15 amino acids long. Per the germline V gene, CDR1 is SNHLY and CDR2 is FYNNEI. The V end was cut by 6 bases, the J end by 5 bases, with 19 bases between. The CDR3 DNA follows: TGTGCCAGCAGGCCGGGACGGGGGGCCGGATATGGCTACACCTTC. Translated, it gives CASRPGRGAGYGYTF.

This clonotype appeared a few times. J is TRBJ2-1 and V is TRBV3-1, with D unresolved. Trimming pared 4 bases from V and 9 bases from J, leaving 10 bases between. The germline gives CDR1 LGHDT, CDR2 YNNKEL (reference sequence). The CDR3 extends over 12 amino acids. CDR3 protein: CASSPETFEQFF. The CDR3 bases are TGTGCCAGCAGCCCGGAGACCTTTGAGCAGTTCTTC.

In its sample, this clonotype was seen once. Since a much larger clone is just one base distant, this may be a read error. The V gene is TRBV7-3, the J gene TRBJ2-2; 7 bases map to TRBD1. The CDR3 has 15 amino acids. CDR1 and CDR2 (germline): SGHTA, FQGTGA. The chain's CDR3 is CTSSRDRVKTGELFF. In DNA, the CDR3 is TGTACCAGCAGCCGAGACAGGGTGAAGACCGGGGAGCTGTTTTTT.

The sample holds a few counts of this clonotype. The CDR3 region is CASGLGWGTPNNEQFF. The DNA of the CDR3 is TGTGCTAGTGGTTTGGGGTGGGGGACACCGAACAATGAGCAGTTCTTC. The chain couples TRBV12-5 to TRBJ2-1; TRBD1 might be the D (6 bases). The germline gives CDR1 LGHNT, CDR2 FRNRAP. This CDR3 has 16 residues. The ends were cut back, 1 base at V and 5 bases at J, with 15 bases in the middle. The whole variable domain, remainder taken from reference TRBV12-5 and TRBJ2-1, is DARVTQTPRHKVTEMGQEVTMRCQPILGHNTVFWYRQTMMQGLELLAYFRNRAPLDDSGMPKDRFSAEMPDATLATLKIQPSEPRDSAVYFCASGLGWGTPNNEQFFGPGTRLTVL.

The chain uses TRBV7-2 and TRBJ2-5; D possibly corresponds to TRBD2 (6 bases). The V and J ends lost 5 bases and 1 base respectively, with 14 bases between them. The germline V gene has CDR1 SGHTA and CDR2 FQGNSA. The CDR3 consists of 15 residues. For the CDR3, the DNA is TGTGCCAGCAGCGCGGGGAACACCATCCAAGAGACCCAGTACTTC. Translated, it gives CASSAGNTIQETQYF.

The rearrangement joins TRBV28 to TRBJ1-2; D unresolved. The CDR3 spans 14 residues. V was cut by 6 bases and J by 0 bases, with 11 bases left in between. Looked up from germline, CDR1 is MDHEN and CDR2 is SYDVKM. The CDR3 DNA is TGTGCCAGCAGCCTCACCATGCCTAACTATGGCTACACCTTC. Amino acid sequence: CASSLTMPNYGYTF.

With regard to this clonotype: One junction end disagrees with the germline gene, perhaps due to a read error. The chain couples TRBV5-1 to TRBJ2-7; D not resolved. The CDR3 loop spans 11 amino acids. Per germline, CDR1 SGHRS and CDR2 YFSETQ. The CDR3 DNA reads TGCGCCAGCAGCTTGGGCTACGAGCAGCACTTC. Amino acids: CASSLGYEQHF.

The chain employs TRBV2 and TRBJ2-7; 9 nucleotides line up with TRBD1. The germline V gene encodes CDR1 SNHLY and CDR2 FYNNEI. The CDR3 consists of 15 residues. V lost 4 bases and J lost 5; bases outside the gene matches: 9. The CDR3 DNA reads as TGTGCCAGCAGTGGACGAGGGACAGGGTCCAACGAGCAGTACTTC. This codes for CASSGRGTGSNEQYF.

Points on this clonotype: The conserved phenylalanine or tryptophan normally closing the CDR3 is absent here, so this likely arose from a read error. The gene calls are TRBV20-1 and TRBJ2-5; D remains unclear. With 0 bases removed from V and 5 bases from J, the gap between germline ends came to 13 bases. Germline loops: CDR1 DFQATT, CDR2 SNEGSKA (reference sequence). The CDR3 is 14 amino acids. For the CDR3, the DNA is TGCAGTGCTAGAGATCTGGTCGAGTGGGAGACCCAGTACCTC. Its translation is CSARDLVEWETQYL.

The chain joins TRBV10-3 to TRBJ2-7; 8 nucleotides line up with TRBD1. V lost 7 bases and J lost 3; bases outside the gene matches: 5. CDR1 is ENHRY and CDR2 is SYGVKD in the germline V gene. CDR3 length: 13 residues. The CDR3 region has the DNA TGTGCCATCACCGCGGGACAGGACTACGAGCAGTACTTC. It is translated as CAITAGQDYEQYF.

This clonotype was picked up many times. The chain joins TRBV20-1 to TRBJ1-1, with D unresolved. The V end was cut by 5 bases, the J end by 1 base, with 14 bases between. This CDR3 has 14 amino acids. Germline-derived CDR1 and CDR2 are DFQATT and SNEGSKA (reference sequence). CDR3 residues: CSAPNALGNTEAFF. The CDR3 region has the DNA TGCAGTGCTCCCAATGCCCTGGGGAACACTGAAGCTTTCTTT.

This clonotype has a count of ten or more. This chain uses TRBV24-1 with TRBJ2-7; D is unresolved. The V end lost 0 bases, the J end lost 5 bases, and 10 bases lay between the germline ends. Germline V lookup: CDR1 KGHDR, CDR2 SFDVKD. The CDR3 runs 14 residues. CDR3 bases: TGTGCCACCAGTGATTTGACCAGGCCTAACGAGCAGTACTTC. Translation: CATSDLTRPNEQYF.

Ten or more counts support this clonotype. The J gene is TRBJ2-7, the V gene TRBV20-1, with D maybe TRBD2 (6 bases). The CDR3 consists of 12 residues. Germline V gene sequence: CDR1 DFQATT, CDR2 SNEGSKA (reference sequence). Trimming stripped 2 bases from V and 7 bases from J, with 12 bases between. CDR3 nucleotide sequence: TGCAGTGCTAGATATGCGGGGCGAGAGCAGTACTTC. It codes for CSARYAGREQYF.

This clonotype appeared many times. This chain uses TRBV12-5 with TRBJ1-5; no clear D gene. Germline CDR1 LGHNT, CDR2 FRNRAP. V dropped 7 bases and J dropped 7 bases, with 14 bases sitting between them. The CDR3 has 13 amino acids. The CDR3 bases are TGTGCTAGTGATCCCGGTACCGGGCAGCCCCAGCATTTT. Its protein is CASDPGTGQPQHF.

The chain uses TRBV5-1 and TRBJ2-7; tentatively, D is TRBD2 (5 bases). This CDR3 is 12 amino acids long. Per the germline V gene, CDR1 is SGHRS and CDR2 is YFSETQ. The germline V and J ends were trimmed by 5 bases and 3 bases, with 9 bases remaining between them. The chain's CDR3 is CASSGGFYEQYF. The DNA of the CDR3 is TGCGCCAGCAGTGGCGGGTTCTACGAGCAGTACTTC.

This clonotype was observed a few times. This chain connects TRBV29-1 to TRBJ2-7; 7 bases fit TRBD1. The trim removed 6 bases at V and 6 bases at J, leaving 5 bases unmatched. CDR3 length equals 11 residues. Germline V gene sequence: CDR1 SQVTM, CDR2 ANQGSEA. CDR3 bases: TGCAGCGTGGTGGACAGGACCGAGCAGTACTTC. This gives the protein CSVVDRTEQYF.

The V and J genes are TRBV7-6 and TRBJ2-3; D ambiguous. Between the trimmed V and J ends, which lost 4 bases and 5 bases, there was a span of 10 bases. Germline loops: CDR1 SGHVS, CDR2 FNYEAQ. This CDR3 has 13 residues. The chain's CDR3 is CASSSNLGDTQYF. CDR3 DNA: TGTGCCAGCAGCTCGAACCTAGGAGATACGCAGTATTTT.

The gene calls are TRBV19 and TRBJ1-1, with D unclear. Germline V lookup: CDR1 LNHDA, CDR2 SQIVND (reference sequence). V lost 2 bases, J lost 3 bases, and 10 bases lay in between. The CDR3 spans 14 residues. This CDR3 is CASSISGGDTEAFF. For the CDR3, the DNA is TGTGCCAGTAGTATATCAGGCGGGGACACTGAAGCTTTCTTT.

This clonotype has a handful of counts. This rearrangement joins TRBV7-8 to TRBJ1-1; D unclear. Germline V gene lookup returns CDR1 SGHVS and CDR2 FQNEAQ. This CDR3 has 14 residues. Trimming shortened V by 5 bases and J by 0 bases, and 10 bases separated the two germline ends. The CDR3 region is CASSPSGMNTEAFF. The CDR3, as DNA: TGTGCCAGCAGCCCATCCGGGATGAACACTGAAGCTTTCTTT.

This clonotype was recorded once. The chain couples TRBV12-3 or TRBV12-4 to TRBJ1-5; D is uncertain. The V and J ends lost 6 bases and 3 bases respectively, with 9 bases between them. The CDR3 is 13 residues long. DNA for the CDR3: TGTGCCAGCAGCCGGGAAATCAATCAGCCCCAGCATTTT. The encoded protein is CASSREINQPQHF.

The table lists this clonotype with a few counts. V is TRBV6-2 or TRBV6-3 and J is TRBJ1-5; D not resolved. CDR1 is MNHEY, CDR2 SVGEGT, per germline. This CDR3 contains 13 residues. V lost 6 bases to trimming and J lost 2 bases, with 8 bases between them. The CDR3 loop reads CASRGWGNQPQHF. CDR3 DNA sequence: TGTGCCAGCAGGGGGTGGGGCAATCAGCCCCAGCATTTT.

The chain combines TRBV7-6 with TRBJ2-5, with D possibly TRBD1 on 5 matching bases. The V gene lost 3 bases and the J gene lost 0 bases, with 8 bases spanning the gap. CDR3 size: 14 residues. Germline V lookup: CDR1 SGHVS, CDR2 FNYEAQ. CDR3 region: CASSFLGDQETQYF. CDR3 coding DNA: TGTGCCAGCAGCTTTCTAGGGGACCAAGAGACCCAGTACTTC.